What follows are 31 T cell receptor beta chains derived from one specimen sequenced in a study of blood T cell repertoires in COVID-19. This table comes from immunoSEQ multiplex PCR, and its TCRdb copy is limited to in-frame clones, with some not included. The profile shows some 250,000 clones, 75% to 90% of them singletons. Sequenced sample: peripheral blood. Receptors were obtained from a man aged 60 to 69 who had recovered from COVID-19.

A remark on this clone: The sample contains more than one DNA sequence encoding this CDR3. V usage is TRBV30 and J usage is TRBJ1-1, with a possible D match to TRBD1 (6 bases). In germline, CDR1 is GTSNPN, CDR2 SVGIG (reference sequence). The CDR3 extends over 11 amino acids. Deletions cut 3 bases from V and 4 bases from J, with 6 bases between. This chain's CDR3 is CAWSRGTEAFF. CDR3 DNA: TGTGCCTGGAGCAGGGGCACTGAAGCTTTCTTT.

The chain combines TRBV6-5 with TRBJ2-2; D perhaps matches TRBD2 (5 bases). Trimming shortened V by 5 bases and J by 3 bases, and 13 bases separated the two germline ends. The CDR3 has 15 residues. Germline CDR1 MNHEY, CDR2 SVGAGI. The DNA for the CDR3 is TGTGCCAGCAGTCTCCGTCTAGCCGACACCGGGGAGCTGTTTTTT. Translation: CASSLRLADTGELFF.

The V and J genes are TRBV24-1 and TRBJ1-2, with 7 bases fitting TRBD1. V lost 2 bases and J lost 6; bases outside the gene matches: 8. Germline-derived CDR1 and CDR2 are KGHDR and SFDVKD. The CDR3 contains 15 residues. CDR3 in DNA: TGTGCCACCAGTGATTCCCGGCAGGGGGTACATGGCTACACCTTC. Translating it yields CATSDSRQGVHGYTF.

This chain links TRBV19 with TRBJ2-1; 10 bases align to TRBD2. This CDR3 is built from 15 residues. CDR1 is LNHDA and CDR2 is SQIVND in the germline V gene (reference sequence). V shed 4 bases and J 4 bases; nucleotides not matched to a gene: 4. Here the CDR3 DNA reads TGTGCCAGTAGTACATCAGCGGGGGGGTACAATGAGCAGTTCTTC. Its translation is CASSTSAGGYNEQFF.

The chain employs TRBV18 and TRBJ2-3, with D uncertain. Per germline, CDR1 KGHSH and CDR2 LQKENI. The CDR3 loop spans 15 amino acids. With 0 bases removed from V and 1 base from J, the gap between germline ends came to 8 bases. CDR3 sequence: CASSPPQARTDTQYF. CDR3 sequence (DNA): TGTGCCAGCTCACCACCCCAGGCCCGCACAGATACGCAGTATTTT.

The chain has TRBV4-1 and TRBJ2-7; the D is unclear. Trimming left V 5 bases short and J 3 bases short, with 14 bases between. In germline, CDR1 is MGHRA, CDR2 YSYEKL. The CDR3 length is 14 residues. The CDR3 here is CASSFSRPGYEQYF. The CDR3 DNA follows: TGCGCCAGCAGCTTTTCCCGACCGGGCTACGAGCAGTACTTC.

The CDR3 reads CSVSRPNSGANVLTF. The CDR3 nucleotides are TGCAGCGTTTCGCGGCCGAACTCTGGGGCCAACGTCCTGACTTTC. The chain carries TRBV29-1 and TRBJ2-6; D not resolved. This CDR3 is built from 15 residues. V dropped 5 bases and J dropped 0 bases, with 11 bases sitting between them. The germline V gene has CDR1 SQVTM and CDR2 ANQGSEA.

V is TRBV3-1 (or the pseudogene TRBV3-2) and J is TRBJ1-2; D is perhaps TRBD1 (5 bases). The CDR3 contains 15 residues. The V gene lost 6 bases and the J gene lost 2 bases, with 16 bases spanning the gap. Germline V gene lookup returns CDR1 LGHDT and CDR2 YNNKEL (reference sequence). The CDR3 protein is CASSSHTDRNYGYTF. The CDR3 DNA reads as TGTGCCAGCAGTTCCCATACAGACAGAAACTATGGCTACACCTTC.

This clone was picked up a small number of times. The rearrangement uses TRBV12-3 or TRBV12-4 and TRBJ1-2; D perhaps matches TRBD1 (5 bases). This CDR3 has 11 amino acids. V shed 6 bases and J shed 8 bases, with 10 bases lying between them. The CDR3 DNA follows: TGTGCCAGCAGGGCCCGGGGGGGCTACACCTTC. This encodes CASRARGGYTF.

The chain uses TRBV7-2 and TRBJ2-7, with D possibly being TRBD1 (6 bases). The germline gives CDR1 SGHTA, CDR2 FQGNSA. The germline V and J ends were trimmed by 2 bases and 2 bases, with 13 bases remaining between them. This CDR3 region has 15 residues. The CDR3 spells CASSLMAQGTYEQYF. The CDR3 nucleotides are TGTGCCAGCAGCTTAATGGCACAGGGCACCTACGAGCAGTACTTC.

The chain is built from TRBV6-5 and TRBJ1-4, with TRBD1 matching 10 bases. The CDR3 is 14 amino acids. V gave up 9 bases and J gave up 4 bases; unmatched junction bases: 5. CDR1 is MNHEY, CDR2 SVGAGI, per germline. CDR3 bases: TGTGCCAGTAGACAGGGGGCGCTTAATGAAAAACTGTTTTTT. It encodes CASRQGALNEKLFF.

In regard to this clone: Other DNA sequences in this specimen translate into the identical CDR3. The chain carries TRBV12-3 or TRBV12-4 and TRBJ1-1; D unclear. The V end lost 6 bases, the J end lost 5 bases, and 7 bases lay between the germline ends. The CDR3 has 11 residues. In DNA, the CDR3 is TGTGCCAGCAGCCCCCAGACTGAAGCTTTCTTT. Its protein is CASSPQTEAFF.

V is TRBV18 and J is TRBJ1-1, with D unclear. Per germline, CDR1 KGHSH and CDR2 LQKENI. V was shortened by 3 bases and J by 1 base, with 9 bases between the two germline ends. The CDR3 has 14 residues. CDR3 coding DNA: TGTGCCAGCTCACCGAGGGCTGAGAACACTGAAGCTTTCTTT. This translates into CASSPRAENTEAFF. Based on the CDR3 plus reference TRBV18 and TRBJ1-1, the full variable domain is NAGVMQNPRHLVRRRGQEARLRCSPMKGHSHVYWYRQLPEEGLKFMVYLQKENIIDESGMPKERFSAEFPKEGPSILRIQQVVRGDSAAYFCASSPRAENTEAFFGQGTRLTVV.

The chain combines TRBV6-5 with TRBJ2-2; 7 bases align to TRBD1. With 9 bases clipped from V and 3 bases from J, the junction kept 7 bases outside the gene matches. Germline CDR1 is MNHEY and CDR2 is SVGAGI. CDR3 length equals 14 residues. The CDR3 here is CASQPGTDTGELFF. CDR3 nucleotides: TGTGCCAGTCAACCCGGGACAGACACCGGGGAGCTGTTTTTT.

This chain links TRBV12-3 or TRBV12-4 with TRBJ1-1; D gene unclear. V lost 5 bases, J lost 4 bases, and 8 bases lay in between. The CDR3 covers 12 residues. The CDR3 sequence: CASSLSGTEAFF. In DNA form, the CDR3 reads TGTGCCAGCAGTCTCTCGGGCACTGAAGCTTTCTTT.

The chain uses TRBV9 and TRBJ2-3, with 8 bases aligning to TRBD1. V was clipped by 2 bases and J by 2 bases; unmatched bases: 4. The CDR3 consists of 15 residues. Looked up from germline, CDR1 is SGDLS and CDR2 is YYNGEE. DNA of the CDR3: TGTGCCAGCAGCGTGCGGCAGGGGGCCACAGATACGCAGTATTTT. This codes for CASSVRQGATDTQYF.

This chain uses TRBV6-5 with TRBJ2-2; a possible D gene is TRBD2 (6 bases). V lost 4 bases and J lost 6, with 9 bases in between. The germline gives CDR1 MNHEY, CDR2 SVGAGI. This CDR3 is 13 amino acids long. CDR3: CASSSRGAGELFF. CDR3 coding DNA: TGTGCCAGCAGTTCGCGGGGCGCCGGGGAGCTGTTTTTT.

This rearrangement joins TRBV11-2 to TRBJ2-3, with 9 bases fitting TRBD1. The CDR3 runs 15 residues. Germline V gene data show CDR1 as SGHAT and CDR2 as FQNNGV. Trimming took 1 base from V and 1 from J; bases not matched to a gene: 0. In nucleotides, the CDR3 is TGTGCCAGCAGCTTAGGGACAGGGGGCACAGATACGCAGTATTTT. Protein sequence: CASSLGTGGTDTQYF.

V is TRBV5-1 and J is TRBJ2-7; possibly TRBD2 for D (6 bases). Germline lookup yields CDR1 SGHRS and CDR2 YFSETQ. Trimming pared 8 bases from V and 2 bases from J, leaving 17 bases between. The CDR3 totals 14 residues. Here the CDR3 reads CARKNSGATYEQYF. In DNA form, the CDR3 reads TGCGCCAGGAAAAACTCGGGAGCTACCTACGAGCAGTACTTC.

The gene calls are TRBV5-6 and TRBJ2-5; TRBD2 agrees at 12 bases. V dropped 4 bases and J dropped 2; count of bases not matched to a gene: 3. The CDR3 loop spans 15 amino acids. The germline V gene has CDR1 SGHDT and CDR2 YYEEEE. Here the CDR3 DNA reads TGTGCCAGCAGCGTAACTAGCGGGGGGCAAGAGACCCAGTACTTC. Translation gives CASSVTSGGQETQYF.

In DNA form, the CDR3 reads TGTGCCAGCAGTTACCTGACAGCTTCCTACGAGCAGTACTTC. It codes for CASSYLTASYEQYF. J is TRBJ2-7 and V is TRBV6-6; tentatively, D is TRBD1 (5 bases). The germline gives CDR1 MNHNY, CDR2 SVGAGI (reference sequence). V was trimmed by 2 bases and J by 1 base, leaving 9 bases between them. The CDR3 has 14 residues.

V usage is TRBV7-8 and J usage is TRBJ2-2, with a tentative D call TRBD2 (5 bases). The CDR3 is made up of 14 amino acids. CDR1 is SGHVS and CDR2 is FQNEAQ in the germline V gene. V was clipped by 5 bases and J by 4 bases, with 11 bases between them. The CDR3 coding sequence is TGTGCCAGCAGCCACCGACGGGGCACCGGGGAGCTGTTTTTT. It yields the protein CASSHRRGTGELFF.

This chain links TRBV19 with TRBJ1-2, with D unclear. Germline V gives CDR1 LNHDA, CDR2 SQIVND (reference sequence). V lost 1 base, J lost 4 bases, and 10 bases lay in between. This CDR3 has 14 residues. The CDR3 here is CASSIVASSYGYTF. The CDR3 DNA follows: TGTGCCAGTAGTATAGTAGCGTCTTCCTATGGCTACACCTTC.

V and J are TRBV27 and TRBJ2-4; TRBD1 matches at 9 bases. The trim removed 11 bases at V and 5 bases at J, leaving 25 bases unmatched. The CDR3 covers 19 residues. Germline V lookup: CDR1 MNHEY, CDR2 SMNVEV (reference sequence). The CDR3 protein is CAPSRGDRVTVGAENIQYF. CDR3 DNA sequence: TGTGCCCCCAGTCGTGGGGACAGGGTTACTGTTGGGGCGGAAAACATTCAGTACTTC.

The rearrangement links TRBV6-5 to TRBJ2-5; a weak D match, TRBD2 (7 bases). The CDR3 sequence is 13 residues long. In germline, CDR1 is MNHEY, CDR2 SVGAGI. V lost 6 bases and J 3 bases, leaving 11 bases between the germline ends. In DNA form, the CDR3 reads TGTGCCAGCAGCGTAGGGGGGGAAGAGACCCAGTACTTC. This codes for CASSVGGEETQYF.

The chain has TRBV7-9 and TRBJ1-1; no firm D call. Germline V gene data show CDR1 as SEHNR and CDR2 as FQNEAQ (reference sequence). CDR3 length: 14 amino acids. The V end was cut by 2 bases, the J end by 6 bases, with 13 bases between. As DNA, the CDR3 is TGTGCCAGCAGCTTACCCCTCTGGCCTCCTGAAGCTTTCTTT. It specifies CASSLPLWPPEAFF.

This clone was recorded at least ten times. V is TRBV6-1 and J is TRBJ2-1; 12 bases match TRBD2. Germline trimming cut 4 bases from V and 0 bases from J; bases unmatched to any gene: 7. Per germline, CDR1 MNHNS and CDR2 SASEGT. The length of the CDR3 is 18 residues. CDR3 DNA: TGTGCCAGCAGTGTACTAGCGGGGGGTTCGAGCTCCTACAATGAGCAGTTCTTC. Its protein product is CASSVLAGGSSSYNEQFF.

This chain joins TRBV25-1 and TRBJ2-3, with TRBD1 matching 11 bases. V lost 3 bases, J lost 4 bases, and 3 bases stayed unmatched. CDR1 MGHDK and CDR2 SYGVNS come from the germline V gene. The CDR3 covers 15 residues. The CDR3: CASSDRDRGADTQYF. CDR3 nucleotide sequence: TGTGCCAGCAGTGACCGGGACAGGGGGGCAGATACGCAGTATTTT.

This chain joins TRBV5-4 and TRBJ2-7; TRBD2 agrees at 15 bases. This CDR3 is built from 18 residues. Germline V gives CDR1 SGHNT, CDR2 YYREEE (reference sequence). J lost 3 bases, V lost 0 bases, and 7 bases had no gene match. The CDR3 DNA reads TGTGCCAGCAGCTTGGGGCCTGGACTAGCGGGGGGGTTCTACGAGCAGTACTTC. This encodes CASSLGPGLAGGFYEQYF.

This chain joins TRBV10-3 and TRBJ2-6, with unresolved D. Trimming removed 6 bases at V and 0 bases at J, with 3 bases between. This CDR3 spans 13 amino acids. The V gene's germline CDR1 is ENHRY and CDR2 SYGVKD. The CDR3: CAISRSGANVLTF. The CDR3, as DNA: TGTGCCATCAGCCGCTCTGGGGCCAACGTCCTGACTTTC.

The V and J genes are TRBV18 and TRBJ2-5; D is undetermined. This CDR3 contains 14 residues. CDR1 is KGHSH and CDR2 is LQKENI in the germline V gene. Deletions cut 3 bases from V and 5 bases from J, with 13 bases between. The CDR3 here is CASSPTDLRETQYF. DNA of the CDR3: TGTGCCAGCTCACCGACCGACCTGCGGGAGACCCAGTACTTC. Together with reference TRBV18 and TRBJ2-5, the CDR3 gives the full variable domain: NAGVMQNPRHLVRRRGQEARLRCSPMKGHSHVYWYRQLPEEGLKFMVYLQKENIIDESGMPKERFSAEFPKEGPSILRIQQVVRGDSAAYFCASSPTDLRETQYFGPGTRLLVL.